This T cell receptor (beta chain) originates from a study of T cell responses to AZD1222 COVID-19 vaccine (dated by TCRdb to the early 2020s). About the study as a whole: AZD1222 recipients given second doses at about 4 weeks or at about 12 weeks were pooled, since spike-specific TCR depth and breadth were not found to differ between the two schedules. TCR sequencing covered over 230 trial participants: 207 given two doses of AZD1222 and about 26 given two doses of MenACWY control vaccine. Trial participants were enrolled by age into 18-55, 56-69 and 70-plus year subgroups, with approximately 150, 30 and 60 TCR-sequenced participants respectively.

The CDR3 regions of human TCRbeta chains were analyzed by immunosequencing. The study's own analysis went as follows. Repertoire TCRs were matched against a reference library of SARS-CoV-2-specific TCRs generated with the MIRA antigen-specificity platform. Breadth was defined as the fraction of unique TCRs that were SARS-CoV-2-associated. Depth was defined as the fraction of total T cells that were SARS-CoV-2-associated. Each spike-specific TCR was assigned to its reactive spike region and to a CD4 or CD8 class using the MIRA data. Log10-transformed breadth and depth values were compared by one-way ANOVA with Sidak's multiple comparisons tests. The clones in this table, taken by TCRdb from immuneACCESS, are in-frame only. Not every clone is retained; where verified, under half of the shortfall comes from an unresolved V gene, and the cause of the rest is unknown. V and J calls and clone size come straight from that table; D and trimming were deduced from the DNA. This sample holds some 140,000 clones; over 85% were observed only once. Approximately 3.3% of the sample rests with the top ten.

The study at large found these results: After two AZD1222 doses, spike-specific TCR breadth and depth were significantly higher than at day 0 and than in MenACWY recipients. The 56-69-year group was small, and its depth increase did not reach significance, likely because of low power. Conclusions about previously exposed vaccinees are limited because only five to seven AZD1222 recipients were SARS-CoV-2 seropositive at baseline. Reportedly, close to half of the unique spike-specific TCRs recognized epitopes lying outside the regions that are mutated in the B.1.351 and B.1.1.7 variants. Most participants were white British and females outnumbered males, and the authors suggested that clonal diversity may have been underestimated. CD4 TCRs associated with the vaccine covered the entire spike protein, and the dominant responses were in regions 160-218 and 743-854. Because no day 14 peak-response samples were available, repertoires were characterized only after the peak T cell response.

The meaning of the sample's time point label: baseline before first vaccination. Vaccinee samples came from UK trials COV001 and COV002, including a single-blind randomized controlled phase 2/3 trial of AZD1222 (ChAdOx1 nCoV-19) in healthy adults. For TCRbeta chain sequencing, PBMC samples were collected from trial participants at day 0 and at day 28 after the second dose. The CDR3 sequence holds 15 residues, the cysteine and phenylalanine included. The sequence is cut down to CDR3 DNA, 45 bases in frame from base 1. V loses 5 bases, J loses 7 bases, and the germline ends lie 17 bases apart. The germline V gene (reference sequence) specifies LNHDA as CDR1 and SQIVND as CDR2. A remark on this clone: There is no known antigen for this receptor. No much larger clone exists at a distance of one base, and base qualities are not known.

The receptor was derived from an adult in good health. The V and J genes are TRBV19 and TRBJ2-2; TRBD2 could be the D gene, as 6 bases match. Sequencing was performed on peripheral blood, taken on day 0 of AZD1222 vaccination. The bases are TGTGCCAGTAGTCCTGGAGGGACGGTCCTCGGGGAGCTGTTTTTT. It specifies CASSPGGTVLGELFF.